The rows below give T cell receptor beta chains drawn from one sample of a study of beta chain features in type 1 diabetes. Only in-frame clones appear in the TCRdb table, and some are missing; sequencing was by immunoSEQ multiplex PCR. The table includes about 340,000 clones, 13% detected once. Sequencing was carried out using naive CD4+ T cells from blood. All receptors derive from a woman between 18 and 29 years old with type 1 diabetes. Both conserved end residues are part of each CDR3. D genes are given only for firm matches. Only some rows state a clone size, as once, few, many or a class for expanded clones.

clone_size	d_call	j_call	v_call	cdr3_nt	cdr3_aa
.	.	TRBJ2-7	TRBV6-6	TGTGCCAGCAGTTCCGTAACCTACGAGCAGTACTTC	CASSSVTYEQYF
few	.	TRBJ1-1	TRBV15	TGTGCCACCAGCAGAGGACACCCAGGGGCTGAAGCTTTCTTT	CATSRGHPGAEAFF
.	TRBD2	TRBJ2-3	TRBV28	TGTGCCAGCGCTCGGACTAGCGGGAGCGGGTCAGATACGCAGTATTTT	CASARTSGSGSDTQYF
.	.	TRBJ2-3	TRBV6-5	TGTGCCAGCAGCCGGAGAGGGACAGATACGCAGTATTTT	CASSRRGTDTQYF
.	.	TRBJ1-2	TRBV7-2	TGTGCCAGCAGCCGACAATTGGGCTACACCTTC	CASSRQLGYTF
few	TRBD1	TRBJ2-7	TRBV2	TGTGCCAGCAGACCCGGGACAGGGACCTACGAGCAGTACTTC	CASRPGTGTYEQYF
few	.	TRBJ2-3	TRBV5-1	TGCGCCAGCAGCTCTAGCGTGACAGATACGCAGTATTTT	CASSSSVTDTQYF
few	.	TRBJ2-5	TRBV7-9	TGTGCCAGCAGCTTAGGAGGGCAAGAGACCCAGTACTTC	CASSLGGQETQYF
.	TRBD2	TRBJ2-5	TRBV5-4	TGTGCCAGCAGCCAGGGGACTAGCGGACAAGAGACCCAGTACTTC	CASSQGTSGQETQYF
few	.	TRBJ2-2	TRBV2	TGTGAGCCCAACGGTTACACCGGGGAGCTGTTTTTT	CEPNGYTGELFF
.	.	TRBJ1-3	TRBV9	TGTGCCAGCAGCACCACGGGACTGGCTGGAAACACCATATATTTT	CASSTTGLAGNTIYF
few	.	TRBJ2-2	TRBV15	TGTGCCACCAGCAGGGGTCCCGTGGCGGAACAAGCCGGGGAGCTGTTTTTT	CATSRGPVAEQAGELFF
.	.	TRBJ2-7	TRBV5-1	TGCGCCAGCAGCTTGACAGGCCAGTACGAGCAGTACTTC	CASSLTGQYEQYF
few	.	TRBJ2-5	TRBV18	TGTGCCAGCTCACTCAGCTTCTTAGGGGAAGAGACCCAGTACTTC	CASSLSFLGEETQYF
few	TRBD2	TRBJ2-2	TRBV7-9	TGTGCCAGCAGCCTACCGGGACTAGCGGGGGCCGGGGAGCTGTTTTTT	CASSLPGLAGAGELFF
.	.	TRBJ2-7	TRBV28	TGTGCCAGCAGCCCACCCGGGACTCGGATCAGGTACGAGCAGTACTTC	CASSPPGTRIRYEQYF
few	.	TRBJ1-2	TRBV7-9	TGTGCCAGCAGCCCCCCTGGTAACACACCCTATGGCTACACCTTC	CASSPPGNTPYGYTF